The following is a T cell receptor (beta chain) sequence with its context. This receptor's antigen is unknown. No quality values exist for individual bases; no much larger clone is one base distant. The source of the sample is a study of beta chain features in type 1 diabetes (dated by TCRdb to 2016 to 2019). Regarding the research as a whole: Mean age, gender distribution, total cell number and subset yield did not differ between patients and healthy donors. Naive and central memory subsets were obtained from all 30 or so donors, but regulatory and stem cell-like memory subsets were isolated from only 8 patients and about eight healthy donors. A total of over 90,000,000 sorted cells were examined across all samples, and a strong correlation was observed between cell number per subset and RNA yield. In the study, recently diagnosed type 1 diabetes patients and matched healthy donors were compared on the TCRB repertoires of their sorted circulating CD4+ T cell subsets.

All of the isolated RNA was reverse transcribed with the High Capacity cDNA Reverse Transcription Kit, so expressed TCRB transcripts were sequenced. Deep immunoSEQ sequencing was applied to naive, central memory and regulatory T cell samples, giving an average of roughly 3.5 million total reads per sample. Sorted cells were lysed in RLT buffer, and RNA was extracted using DNase-treated RNeasy Micro or Mini kits according to cell number. Each cell subset was processed on its own to prevent cross-contamination, while patient and healthy donor samples were processed together. The immunoSEQ multiplex PCR was used to amplify TCRB sequences from cDNA, yielding 87-bp fragments that span the CDR3 region. Amplicons were sequenced on the Illumina HiSeq platform. The source study handled its data this way. PCR bias was computationally corrected using synthetic template baselines, reads within Hamming distance 2 were collapsed, and singletons that could not be merged were discarded. Reads were aligned to IMGT to assign V, D and J genes, CDR3 length, and insertions or deletions at six rearrangement sites. Within each subset, clonotype counts were normalized to the number of sorted cells before true diversity and Gini coefficients were calculated with the tcR R package. The overlap coefficient, calculated on TCRB nucleotide sequences, was used to measure repertoire sharing. As a proxy for the pre-selection repertoire, out-of-frame TCRB sequences from naive cells were analyzed. The source is immuneACCESS, and TCRdb retained only in-frame sequences with V and J called. Part of the clones is not carried over; for the studies checked, unresolved V genes explain less than half of this, and the remainder is unexplained. Clone size and the V and J calls come from that table; the DNA yielded D and trimming. This sample is represented by a few hundred thousand clones; approximately 15% of them were singletons. The top ten constitute nearly 0.015% of the sample.

A single peripheral blood draw of approximately 100 mL on average was collected from each donor into heparinised tubes. Naive, central memory, regulatory and stem cell-like memory CD4+ T cells were sorted on a BD FACSAria II using a panel including CD45RO, CCR7, CD25, CD127, CD95 and CD27. Every sorted population had a purity above 95%. PBMCs were isolated right away by Lymphoprep density gradient centrifugation and were stained directly, without culture. So that batch effects would be minimized, each experiment stained and sorted samples in pairs, pairing one healthy donor with one patient. What the work shows at the level of the full study, not this receptor alone: Because the HLA sub-analyses included only small numbers of individuals, any influence of HLA type on TCRB rearrangement was left unresolved. PCR might favor shorter templates, but patient and control samples were amplified and corrected together, so any skew would affect both groups equally. At VDJ recombination sites, type 1 diabetes patients had fewer insertions and more deleted nucleotides, which implies abnormalities in thymic rearrangement. Naive, central memory and regulatory TCRB repertoires appeared more similar among patients than among healthy donors. A moderate but significant shortening of TCRB CDR3 length was observed in type 1 diabetes patients in all four CD4+ subsets. Because cDNA was sequenced instead of genomic DNA, highly expressing activated cells could be over-represented, though the groups showed no difference in activation or CD3 levels.

For CDR1 and CDR2, the germline V gene (reference sequence) lists GTSNPN and SVGIG. The germline ends are 23 bases apart after V is trimmed by 2 bases and J by 10 bases. Counted from cysteine to phenylalanine, this CDR3 has 15 amino acids. Only the CDR3 DNA is retained, 45 bases long and in frame from the first base. The chain couples TRBV30 to TRBJ1-1; TRBD1 is a possible D gene, resting on 5 matching bases. The clonotype comes from a woman aged 18-29 years with type 1 diabetes. Sequences were obtained from naive CD4+ T cells from blood. The cell subset or site label of this sample denotes: true naive CD4+ T cells. The CDR3 reads CAWSPGQSGVGRAFF. The DNA sequence is as follows: TGTGCCTGGAGTCCAGGGCAATCAGGCGTTGGGCGAGCTTTCTTT.